Listed below are T cell receptor beta chains from one sample, sequenced in a study of cytomegalovirus exposure and HLA in healthy donors. Some clones are missing from TCRdb's copy, which holds only in-frame ones; the method was immunoSEQ multiplex PCR. This table holds under 200,000 clones, roughly 87% found once. The sample comprised PBMCs. Source of these receptors: a girl aged 5 to 17 in good health and CMV-seropositive. CDR3s include the opening cysteine and the closing phenylalanine or tryptophan.

J gene: TRBJ1-1
V gene: TRBV28
CDR3 protein: CASSLQGKEAFF

J gene: TRBJ2-5
V gene: TRBV7-7
CDR3 protein: CASSRLVQETQYF

J gene: TRBJ1-4
V gene: TRBV28
CDR3 protein: CASSSDHIDRADEKLFF

J gene: TRBJ1-1
V gene: TRBV9
CDR3 protein: CASSELGQVNTEAFF

J gene: TRBJ1-4
V gene: TRBV29-1
CDR3 protein: CSVWGANEKLFF

J gene: TRBJ2-5
V gene: TRBV5-1
CDR3 protein: CASSLPAGGQETQYF

J gene: TRBJ1-1
V gene: TRBV28
CDR3 protein: CAISRVAGTEAFF

J gene: TRBJ2-7
V gene: TRBV28
CDR3 protein: CASGLSREQYF

J gene: TRBJ1-2
V gene: TRBV7-2
CDR3 protein: CASSVTGTGVYGYTF

J gene: TRBJ2-1
V gene: TRBV5-6
CDR3 protein: CASSSLGRVSNEQFF

J gene: TRBJ1-1
V gene: TRBV6-5
CDR3 protein: CASSRSYDTEAFF

J gene: TRBJ2-1
V gene: TRBV2
CDR3 protein: CASSELYEQFF

J gene: TRBJ1-2
V gene: TRBV7-9
CDR3 protein: CASSEDRQGYTF

J gene: TRBJ2-2
V gene: TRBV27
CDR3 protein: CASSLGPGLNTGELFF

J gene: TRBJ2-5
V gene: TRBV6-6
CDR3 protein: CASSYSRGGETQYF

J gene: TRBJ1-1
V gene: TRBV30
CDR3 protein: CAWSVSGAEAFF

J gene: TRBJ1-6
V gene: TRBV6-5
CDR3 protein: CASSSRGFYNSPLHF

J gene: TRBJ2-3
V gene: TRBV11-2
CDR3 protein: CASSPLGGGRTDTQYF

J gene: TRBJ2-3
V gene: TRBV6-1
CDR3 protein: CASRGTSTDTQYF

J gene: TRBJ2-1
V gene: TRBV7-3
CDR3 protein: CASSQPSGGAVNEQFF

J gene: TRBJ2-1
V gene: TRBV2
CDR3 protein: CATGQGRYNEQFF

J gene: TRBJ2-7
V gene: TRBV29-1
CDR3 protein: CSGSSAGTGEQYF

J gene: TRBJ1-2
V gene: TRBV7-2
CDR3 protein: CASSLSREYGYTF

J gene: TRBJ2-3
V gene: TRBV18
CDR3 protein: CASSFTGGVGDTQYF

J gene: TRBJ2-3
V gene: TRBV25-1
CDR3 protein: CASSASATGDTQYF

J gene: TRBJ2-7
V gene: TRBV5-1
CDR3 protein: CASSAGTGTYEQYF

J gene: TRBJ1-1
V gene: TRBV28
CDR3 protein: CASSTRPTRIHTEAFF

J gene: TRBJ1-1
V gene: TRBV5-1
CDR3 protein: CASSLDPRNTEAFF

J gene: TRBJ2-7
V gene: TRBV6-1
CDR3 protein: CASSIFSGGAEEQYF

J gene: TRBJ2-2
V gene: TRBV19
CDR3 protein: CASSNAESQGDTGELFF